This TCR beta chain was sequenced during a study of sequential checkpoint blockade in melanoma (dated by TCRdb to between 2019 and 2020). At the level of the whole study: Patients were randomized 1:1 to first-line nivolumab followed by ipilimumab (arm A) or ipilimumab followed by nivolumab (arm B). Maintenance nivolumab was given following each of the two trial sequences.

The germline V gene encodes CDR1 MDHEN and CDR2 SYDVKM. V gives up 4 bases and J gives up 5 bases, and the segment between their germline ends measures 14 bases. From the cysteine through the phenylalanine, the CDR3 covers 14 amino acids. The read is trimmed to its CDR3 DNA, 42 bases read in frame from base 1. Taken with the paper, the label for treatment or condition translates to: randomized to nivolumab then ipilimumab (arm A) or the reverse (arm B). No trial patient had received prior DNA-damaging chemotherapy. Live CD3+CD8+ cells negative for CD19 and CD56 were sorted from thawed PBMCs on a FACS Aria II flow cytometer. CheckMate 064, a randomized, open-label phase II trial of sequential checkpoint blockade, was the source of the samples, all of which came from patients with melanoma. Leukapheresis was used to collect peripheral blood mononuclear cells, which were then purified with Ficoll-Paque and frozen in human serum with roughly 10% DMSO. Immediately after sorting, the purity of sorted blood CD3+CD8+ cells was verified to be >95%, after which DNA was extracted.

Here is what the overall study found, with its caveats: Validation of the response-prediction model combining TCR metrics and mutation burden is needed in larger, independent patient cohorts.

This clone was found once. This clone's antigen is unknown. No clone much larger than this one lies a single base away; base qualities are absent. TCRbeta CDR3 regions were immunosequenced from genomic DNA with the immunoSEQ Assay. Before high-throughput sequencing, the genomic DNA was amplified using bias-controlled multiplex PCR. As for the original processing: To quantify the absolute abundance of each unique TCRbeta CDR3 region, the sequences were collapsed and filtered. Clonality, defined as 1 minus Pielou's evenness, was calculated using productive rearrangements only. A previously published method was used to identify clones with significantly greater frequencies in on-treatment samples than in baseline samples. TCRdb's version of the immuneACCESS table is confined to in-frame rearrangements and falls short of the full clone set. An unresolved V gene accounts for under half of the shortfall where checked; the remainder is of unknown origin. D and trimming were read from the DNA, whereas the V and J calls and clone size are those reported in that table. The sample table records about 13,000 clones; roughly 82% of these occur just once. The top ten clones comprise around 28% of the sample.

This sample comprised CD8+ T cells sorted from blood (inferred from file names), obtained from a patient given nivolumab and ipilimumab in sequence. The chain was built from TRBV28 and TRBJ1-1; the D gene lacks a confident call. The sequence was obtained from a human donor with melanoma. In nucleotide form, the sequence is TGTGCCAGCAGTTCCTTCGTCGGGTGGACTGAAGCTTTCTTT. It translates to CASSSFVGWTEAFF.